Ten or more counts support the clone carrying this T cell receptor (beta chain). A second PCR, run for about 6 to 11 cycles, used a sample-barcoded 5' primer plus a J-beta primer mix. Tagging of each cDNA molecule was performed by a template-switch adaptor with 12 random nucleotides. One entry per CDR3 protein, called by TCRdb with MiXCR from the 5' RACE reads. The table lists approximately 700,000 distinct CDR3 sequences, approximately 31% of them singletons. The germline V and J ends were trimmed by 0 bases and 4 bases, with 13 bases remaining between them. Germline V gene lookup returns CDR1 LGHNA and CDR2 YSLEER. This CDR3 has 16 amino acids. The data were taken from a study of blood T cells in healthy people across ages.

This clonotype originated in an elderly woman in good health. The chain uses TRBV4-3 and TRBJ2-1, with D unclear. The sample taken for sequencing was blood. CDR3 sequence: CASSQDIRLPYNEQFF. CDR3 nucleotide sequence: TGCGCCAGCAGCCAAGATATTCGACTGCCTTACAATGAGCAGTTCTTC.